This T cell receptor (beta chain) is from a study of read filtering for tumor transcriptome and immune sequencing. The overall study: Whole-transcriptome libraries were prepared after DNase treatment. Study findings and constraints: Sorted CD138-negative bone marrow cells were not purified T cells. Roughly 82% of IR-seq clonotypes had a single read, yet these held about 3.4% of reads.

Germline V gives CDR1 SGHAT, CDR2 FQNNGV. This CDR3 spans 15 amino acids. V was clipped by 6 bases and J by 2 bases; unmatched bases: 7. This clonotype was seen repeatedly, ten times or more. As yet, its antigen is unknown. From about 400 ng of RNA, a library with molecular barcoded alpha/delta and beta/gamma adaptors was made. Each CDR3 protein gets one entry after TCRdb re-called the reads with MiXCR. This table holds around 41,000 distinct CDR3 sequences, roughly 12% found once. The sequence was obtained from a donor over 35 with multiple myeloma. Sequencing was performed on a population of CD138-negative cells sorted from bone marrow. J is TRBJ1-1 and V is TRBV11-2; 9 nucleotides match TRBD1. The CDR3 protein is CASRTGTGRNTEAFF. The CDR3 DNA reads TGTGCCAGCAGAACCGGGACAGGGCGCAACACTGAAGCTTTCTTT.